These 30 T cell receptor beta chains were sequenced from one sample in a study of T-cell reconstitution after alpha-beta-depleted transplantation in children (dated by TCRdb to the mid-2010s). This sample's treatment or condition label indicates: allogeneic hematopoietic cell transplantation with graft depleted of TCRalphabeta T cells and CD19 B cells. Library preparation employed PCR. The instrument given in TCRdb is Illumina HiSeq 2500. TCR library preparation used molecular barcoding, with unique molecular identifiers applied to normalize quantification of the TCRbeta repertoire. The public reads were reprocessed in TCRdb via fastp at Q25 and MiXCR, keeping in-frame beta chains. Each CDR3 protein gets just one entry, which takes the most common genes and DNA from the rows behind it. The sample data list more than 75,000 distinct CDR3 sequences, and around a quarter of these were observed just once. About 21% of the sample lies in the top ten.

The sample was PBMCs, taken before TCRalphabeta/CD19-depleted stem cell transplant. The receptors were gathered from a boy aged 2 to 10 with acute lymphoblastic leukemia, due to receive a stem cell transplant.

This clonotype was seen only a few times. The V call is TRBV5-1, the J call TRBJ2-7, with a possible D match to TRBD2 (6 bases). This CDR3 is built from 14 residues. Germline assignment: CDR1 SGHRS and CDR2 YFSETQ. V was shortened by 0 bases and J by 3 bases, with 10 bases between the two germline ends. The CDR3 spells CASSLAHGGYEQYF. For the CDR3, the DNA is TGCGCCAGCAGCTTGGCTCACGGGGGCTACGAGCAGTACTTC.

The chain has TRBV7-2 and TRBJ1-5; possible D gene TRBD1, 6 bases. Germline loops: CDR1 SGHTA, CDR2 FQGNSA. The V end lost 1 base, the J end lost 3 bases, and 13 bases lay between the germline ends. This CDR3 contains 16 residues. For the CDR3, the DNA is TGTGCCAGCAGCTTAGTGGGGGGGCGCGCCAATCAGCCCCAGCATTTT. Encoded protein: CASSLVGGRANQPQHF.

CDR3 region: CASSSLWGGTSTDTQYF. Written as DNA, the CDR3 is TGTGCCAGTAGTAGCCTCTGGGGCGGTACTAGCACAGATACGCAGTATTTT. The chain joins TRBV19 to TRBJ2-3, with a weak D call TRBD1 (5 bases). The CDR3 totals 17 residues. The V gene's germline CDR1 is LNHDA and CDR2 SQIVND (reference sequence). Trimming stripped 4 bases from V and 0 bases from J, with 17 bases between.

V gene TRBV4-3 combines with J gene TRBJ2-7; D is uncertain. Germline loops: CDR1 LGHNA, CDR2 YSLEER. Trimming cost V 1 base and J 3 bases, with 13 bases left between them. The length of the CDR3 is 15 residues. The CDR3 protein is CASSQGGSTVYEQYF. The CDR3 DNA follows: TGCGCCAGCAGCCAAGGGGGTAGTACGGTCTACGAGCAGTACTTC.

The chain's CDR3 is CASSQDDRGHYEQYF. The CDR3 bases are TGTGCCAGCAGCCAAGATGACAGGGGGCATTACGAGCAGTACTTC. The chain uses TRBV14 and TRBJ2-7, with 10 bases that match TRBD1. Germline trimming cut 0 bases from V and 4 bases from J; bases unmatched to any gene: 3. The CDR3 sequence is 15 residues long. Per the germline V gene, CDR1 is SGHDN and CDR2 is FVKESK. Full variable domain (missing parts from reference TRBV14 and TRBJ2-7): EAGVTQFPSHSVIEKGQTVTLRCDPISGHDNLYWYRRVMGKEIKFLLHFVKESKQDESGMPNNRFLAERTGGTYSTLKVQPAELEDSGVYFCASSQDDRGHYEQYFGPGTRLTVT.

The chain recombines TRBV7-8 with TRBJ2-1, with 12 bases identical to TRBD2. The V and J ends lost 2 bases and 6 bases, in that order; junction bases with no gene match: 2. Germline V CDR1 and CDR2: SGHVS, FQNEAQ. The CDR3 is 15 residues long. In DNA form, the CDR3 reads TGTGCCAGCAGCTTACTAGCGGGAGGGGCCAATGAGCAGTTCTTC. Amino acids: CASSLLAGGANEQFF.

This clonotype was recorded a few times. CDR3 loop: CSVNRAGEQYF. DNA of the CDR3: TGCAGCGTTAACAGGGCCGGCGAGCAGTACTTC. The chain links TRBV29-1 to TRBJ2-7, with D possibly matching TRBD1 (6 bases). The CDR3 spans 11 residues. V was clipped by 5 bases and J by 6 bases, with 11 bases between them. The germline V gene has CDR1 SQVTM and CDR2 ANQGSEA.

Many counts were recorded for this clonotype. The chain carries TRBV12-3 or TRBV12-4 and TRBJ2-4; a weak D match, TRBD2 (7 bases). V lost 7 bases, J lost 7 bases, and 17 bases lay in between. The CDR3 runs to 14 residues. CDR3 bases: TGTGCCAGCACCTTAGGGGGGGGCGGTAACATTCAGTACTTC. This codes for CASTLGGGGNIQYF.

The chain recombines TRBV7-2 with TRBJ2-7; TRBD1 aligns across 9 bases. Germline values: CDR1 SGHTA, CDR2 FQGNSA. This CDR3 comprises 14 residues. Germline trimming cut 5 bases from V and 4 bases from J; bases unmatched to any gene: 6. CDR3 protein: CASSLRQGEYEQYF. CDR3 sequence (DNA): TGTGCCAGCAGCCTGCGACAGGGGGAGTACGAGCAGTACTTC.

This clonotype appeared many times. The rearrangement links TRBV7-2 to TRBJ2-1, with 11 nucleotides matching TRBD2. The germline V gene has CDR1 SGHTA and CDR2 FQGNSA. The length of the CDR3 is 13 residues. The V and J ends lost 8 bases and 10 bases, in that order; junction bases with no gene match: 7. CDR3 nucleotide sequence: TGTGCCAGCGACCCTAGCGGGAGGAGGGAGCAGTTCTTC. Its protein is CASDPSGRREQFF.

The chain combines TRBV12-3 or TRBV12-4 with TRBJ1-1, with D unresolved. CDR3 size: 14 residues. Trimming removed 3 bases from V and 5 bases from J, with 13 bases in between. CDR3 residues: CASSLYRPQTEAFF. CDR3 coding DNA: TGTGCCAGCAGTTTGTACAGACCCCAGACTGAAGCTTTCTTT.

V and J are TRBV6-5 and TRBJ2-6; D ambiguous. V lost 4 bases and J 1 base, leaving 2 bases between the germline ends. Germline lookup yields CDR1 MNHEY and CDR2 SVGAGI. The length of the CDR3 is 13 residues. The DNA of the CDR3 is TGTGCCAGCAGTTGGTCTGGGGCCAACGTCCTGACTTTC. It is translated as CASSWSGANVLTF.

The V and J genes are TRBV15 and TRBJ2-1; D is perhaps TRBD2 (6 bases). Trimming cost V 4 bases and J 0 bases, with 19 bases left between them. The CDR3 is 18 amino acids. Germline V gives CDR1 LNHNV, CDR2 YYDKDF (reference sequence). The CDR3 protein is CATSKPLSGWSSYNEQFF. The CDR3 DNA reads as TGTGCCACCAGCAAACCCCTGAGCGGGTGGAGCTCCTACAATGAGCAGTTCTTC. The variable domain in full, with the rest retrieved from reference TRBV15 and TRBJ2-1, is DAMVIQNPRYQVTQFGKPVTLSCSQTLNHNVMYWYQQKSSQAPKLLFHYYDKDFNNEADTPDNFQSRRPNTSFCFLDIRSPGLGDTAMYLCATSKPLSGWSSYNEQFFGPGTRLTVL.

The gene calls are TRBV2 and TRBJ2-1; 9 bases line up with TRBD2. Per germline, CDR1 SNHLY and CDR2 FYNNEI. CDR3 length: 15 residues. With V trimmed by 6 bases and J by 5 bases, 8 bases remained unmatched. CDR3 nucleotides: TGTGCCAGCAGACCCCCTAGCGGGATCAACAATGAGCAGTTCTTC. Translated: CASRPPSGINNEQFF.

V usage is TRBV18 and J usage is TRBJ2-5; TRBD1 agrees at 9 bases. CDR3 length: 15 amino acids. After removal of 3 bases from V and 5 bases from J, the junction contained 7 bases not matched to a gene. The V gene's germline CDR1 is KGHSH and CDR2 LQKENI. CDR3 residues: CASSPRDRADETQYF. DNA of the CDR3: TGTGCCAGCTCACCCCGGGACAGGGCTGACGAGACCCAGTACTTC. Looking up the rest from reference TRBV18 and TRBJ2-5 gives the full variable domain: NAGVMQNPRHLVRRRGQEARLRCSPMKGHSHVYWYRQLPEEGLKFMVYLQKENIIDESGMPKERFSAEFPKEGPSILRIQQVVRGDSAAYFCASSPRDRADETQYFGPGTRLLVL.

The V and J genes are TRBV6-1 and TRBJ1-2; D remains unclear. CDR3 length equals 13 residues. Trimming left V 8 bases short and J 4 bases short, with 14 bases between. Germline CDR1 MNHNS, CDR2 SASEGT. CDR3 nucleotides: TGTGCCAGCTCCTCGGACCGCATCTATGGCTACACCTTC. Translating it yields CASSSDRIYGYTF.

This clonotype was counted at least ten times. This chain links TRBV5-1 with TRBJ2-3; D ambiguous. Germline loops: CDR1 SGHRS, CDR2 YFSETQ. The CDR3 is 16 residues long. V was pared by 1 base and J by 4 bases, with 16 bases between. The CDR3 sequence is CASSLPFMLDPDTQYF. In DNA, the CDR3 is TGCGCCAGCAGCTTGCCATTTATGCTAGACCCAGATACGCAGTATTTT.

There are a few counts of this clonotype. This sequence joins TRBV5-1 and TRBJ2-3, with D possibly TRBD1 on 5 matching bases. This CDR3 comprises 15 residues. Trimming pared 4 bases from V and 1 base from J, leaving 13 bases between. The germline V gene encodes CDR1 SGHRS and CDR2 YFSETQ. CDR3 in DNA: TGCGCCAGCAGCCCTCAGGGTAGGGGCACAGATACGCAGTATTTT. Translation: CASSPQGRGTDTQYF.

This clonotype was picked up a small number of times. V is TRBV7-9 and J is TRBJ2-7; D unclear. The CDR3 totals 12 residues. Trimming stripped 6 bases from V and 3 bases from J, with 9 bases between. Germline V gene lookup returns CDR1 SEHNR and CDR2 FQNEAQ (reference sequence). The CDR3 spells CASSPAGYEQYF. The DNA for the CDR3 is TGTGCCAGCAGTCCAGCCGGCTACGAGCAGTACTTC. Looking up the rest from reference TRBV7-9 and TRBJ2-7 gives the full variable domain: DTGVSQNPRHKITKRGQNVTFRCDPISEHNRLYWYRQTLGQGPEFLTYFQNEAQLEKSRLLSDRFSAERPKGSFSTLEIQRTEQGDSAMYLCASSPAGYEQYFGPGTRLTVT.

This chain links TRBV14 with TRBJ2-1, with D uncertain. The V and J ends lost 4 bases and 6 bases respectively, with 7 bases between them. CDR1 is SGHDN, CDR2 FVKESK, per germline. This CDR3 spans 12 amino acids. DNA of the CDR3: TGTGCCAGCAGCCCCGGACCCAATGAGCAGTTCTTC. Translated: CASSPGPNEQFF.

This rearrangement joins TRBV30 to TRBJ2-7; 7 nucleotides agree with TRBD2. Trimming took 6 bases from V and 0 from J; bases not matched to a gene: 5. The CDR3 covers 13 residues. Germline V CDR1 and CDR2: GTSNPN, SVGIG (reference sequence). CDR3 nucleotides: TGTGCCTGTCGAGCGGGATTCTCCTACGAGCAGTACTTC. Translation gives CACRAGFSYEQYF.

This clonotype has a handful of counts. The gene calls are TRBV15 and TRBJ2-1, with D possibly called TRBD1 or TRBD2 (5 bases each). V shed 6 bases and J shed 4 bases, with 10 bases lying between them. This CDR3 is 13 amino acids long. Looked up from germline, CDR1 is LNHNV and CDR2 is YYDKDF (reference sequence). CDR3 sequence reads: CATSSEGYNEQFF. CDR3 bases: TGTGCCACCAGTTCAGAGGGGTACAATGAGCAGTTCTTC.

This clonotype was detected a few times. The rearrangement joins TRBV7-9 to TRBJ2-1; D remains unclear. Germline V gives CDR1 SEHNR, CDR2 FQNEAQ (reference sequence). This CDR3 is 12 amino acids long. The germline V and J ends were trimmed by 5 bases and 9 bases, with 11 bases remaining between them. The CDR3 DNA follows: TGTGCCAGCAGCCCCTCCTCCTCTGAGCAGTTCTTC. Protein product: CASSPSSSEQFF.

This clonotype was observed a handful of times. The chain couples TRBV11-1 to TRBJ2-5; 11 bases fit TRBD2. Trimming removed 1 base from V and 3 bases from J; junction bases left unmatched: 16. This CDR3 spans 20 amino acids. The germline gives CDR1 SGHAT, CDR2 FQDESV (reference sequence). The CDR3 DNA follows: TGTGCCAGCAGCTTAGTAGGATCAGGGACTAGCGGAGGGGTAAAAGAGACCCAGTACTTC. Residues: CASSLVGSGTSGGVKETQYF.

This clonotype was found a few times. The chain links TRBV2 to TRBJ2-3; maybe TRBD2 (5 bases). V shed 5 bases and J shed 8 bases, with 8 bases lying between them. The CDR3 sequence is 11 residues long. Germline CDR1 and CDR2: SNHLY and FYNNEI. CDR3 nucleotides: TGTGCCAGCAGTCCCGGACTTACGCAGTATTTT. It specifies CASSPGLTQYF.

DNA of the CDR3: TGTGCCAGCAGTGAAGGCGGGGGTAACCAAGAGACCCAGTACTTC. This gives the protein CASSEGGGNQETQYF. The chain has TRBV6-1 and TRBJ2-5; the match to TRBD2 covers 7 bases. Per germline, CDR1 MNHNS and CDR2 SASEGT. CDR3 size: 15 residues. V lost 1 base and J lost 0; bases outside the gene matches: 2.

There are a few counts of this clonotype. V usage is TRBV28 and J usage is TRBJ1-1; D remains unclear. The CDR3 has 12 residues. The V end lost 2 bases, the J end lost 1 base, and 2 bases lay between the germline ends. CDR1 and CDR2 from the germline V gene are MDHEN and SYDVKM. CDR3 in amino acids: CASSLKNTEAFF. In DNA form, the CDR3 reads TGTGCCAGCAGTTTAAAGAACACTGAAGCTTTCTTT.

V usage is TRBV7-8 and J usage is TRBJ2-3; perhaps TRBD2 as D (7 bases). V lost 7 bases to trimming and J lost 1 base, with 21 bases between them. This CDR3 is built from 17 residues. The germline V gene encodes CDR1 SGHVS and CDR2 FQNEAQ. The CDR3 DNA reads as TGTGCCAGCAACCCCGGGGGGCAGGGATGGGGCACAGATACGCAGTATTTT. Translation gives CASNPGGQGWGTDTQYF.

This clonotype was found many times. This chain connects TRBV7-2 to TRBJ1-4; unclear D gene. This CDR3 region has 13 residues. Germline loops: CDR1 SGHTA, CDR2 FQGNSA. V gave up 1 base and J gave up 5 bases, with 5 bases separating them. This CDR3 is CASSLELNEKLFF. For the CDR3, the DNA is TGTGCCAGCAGCTTAGAGTTGAATGAAAAACTGTTTTTT.

In this sample, this clonotype turned up a few times. V gene TRBV3-1 combines with J gene TRBJ2-5, with 10 bases fitting TRBD2. Germline assignment: CDR1 LGHDT and CDR2 YNNKEL (reference sequence). The CDR3 covers 12 residues. Trimming at V came to 6 bases and at J to 7 bases, leaving 2 bases not matched to a gene. Here the CDR3 reads CASRRTSGTQYF. DNA for the CDR3: TGTGCCAGCAGACGGACTAGCGGGACCCAGTACTTC.